Listed below are T cell receptor beta chains from one sample, sequenced in a study of blood T cells in healthy people across ages. TCRdb re-called the 5' RACE reads through MiXCR, storing one row per CDR3 protein. The table lists around 990,000 distinct CDR3 sequences, less than 25% of them singletons. These sequences were also reported in another study, on T cells of mothers and their children.

The specimen sequenced was blood. Receptors were obtained from a girl aged 2 to 9 in good health. The CDR3 runs from the conserved cysteine through the conserved F or W. Each record gives: J gene, V gene, clone size, D gene, CDR3 DNA, CDR3 protein. D genes are given only for firm matches. The listing skips clone size in some rows; elsewhere it reads once, few, many or a size class.

J gene: TRBJ2-1; V gene: TRBV24-1; clone size: NA; D gene: NA; CDR3 DNA: TGTGCCACCAGTGATTTGGGCCCCCGCAATGAGCAGTTCTTC; CDR3 protein: CATSDLGPRNEQFF
J gene: TRBJ2-3; V gene: TRBV5-5; clone size: NA; D gene: NA; CDR3 DNA: TGTGCCAGCAGCTTGGAATATGTCAGGGACACAGATACGCAGTATTTT; CDR3 protein: CASSLEYVRDTDTQYF
J gene: TRBJ2-1; V gene: TRBV6-6; clone size: few; D gene: TRBD2; CDR3 DNA: TGTGCCAGCAGTTACGGGGGGGGAAAATACAATGAGCAGTTCTTC; CDR3 protein: CASSYGGGKYNEQFF
J gene: TRBJ2-4; V gene: TRBV12-3/TRBV12-4; clone size: once; D gene: TRBD1; CDR3 DNA: TGTGCCAGCAGTGCATCGGGACAGGGCAGGAACATTCAGTACTTC; CDR3 protein: CASSASGQGRNIQYF
J gene: TRBJ2-1; V gene: TRBV6-6; clone size: NA; D gene: TRBD2; CDR3 DNA: TGTGCCAGCAGTCAAACTAGCGGGAGGTACAATGAGCAGTTCTTC; CDR3 protein: CASSQTSGRYNEQFF
J gene: TRBJ2-5; V gene: TRBV25-1; clone size: NA; D gene: NA; CDR3 DNA: TGTGCCAGCAGTGAATATGGTGGGGCGAGGGAGACCCAGTACTTC; CDR3 protein: CASSEYGGARETQYF
J gene: TRBJ2-7; V gene: TRBV5-1; clone size: few; D gene: NA; CDR3 DNA: TGCGCCAGCGGCGAGCTAAGCTCCTACGAGCAGTACTTC; CDR3 protein: CASGELSSYEQYF
J gene: TRBJ2-1; V gene: TRBV9; clone size: few; D gene: NA; CDR3 DNA: TGTGCCAGCAGCGTAGACGTTTACAATGAGCAGTTCTTC; CDR3 protein: CASSVDVYNEQFF
J gene: TRBJ2-7; V gene: TRBV20-1; clone size: few; D gene: TRBD2; CDR3 DNA: TGCAGTGCCGGACCAACAATAGCGGGCAGCTCCTACGAGCAGTACTTC; CDR3 protein: CSAGPTIAGSSYEQYF
J gene: TRBJ2-3; V gene: TRBV12-3/TRBV12-4; clone size: NA; D gene: TRBD2; CDR3 DNA: TGTGCCAGCAGATGGTCGCTAGCGGGAGGCACAGATACGCAGTATTTT; CDR3 protein: CASRWSLAGGTDTQYF
J gene: TRBJ2-2; V gene: TRBV5-6; clone size: NA; D gene: NA; CDR3 DNA: TGTGCCAGCGGGGACATCTACACCGGGGAGCTGTTTTTT; CDR3 protein: CASGDIYTGELFF
J gene: TRBJ2-1; V gene: TRBV9; clone size: NA; D gene: TRBD2; CDR3 DNA: TGTGCCAGCAGCGTAGTGAAGGGCAGCGGGGGTGAGCAGTTCTTC; CDR3 protein: CASSVVKGSGGEQFF
J gene: TRBJ2-5; V gene: TRBV12-3/TRBV12-4; clone size: NA; D gene: NA; CDR3 DNA: TGTGCCAGCAGTTCGGATGACGGGACCCAGTACTTC; CDR3 protein: CASSSDDGTQYF
J gene: TRBJ2-7; V gene: TRBV20-1; clone size: many; D gene: TRBD1; CDR3 DNA: TGCAGTGCTGGGCGGACAGGGGGCCTTCCTTACGAGCAGTACTTC; CDR3 protein: CSAGRTGGLPYEQYF
J gene: TRBJ2-7; V gene: TRBV28; clone size: few; D gene: TRBD1; CDR3 DNA: TGTGCCAGCAGTTACGGACAGGCCTGCGAGCAGTACTTC; CDR3 protein: CASSYGQACEQYF
J gene: TRBJ2-1; V gene: TRBV2; clone size: few; D gene: TRBD1; CDR3 DNA: TGTGCCAGCAGTGAGGAAGGGACAGGGATCAATGAGCAGTTCTTC; CDR3 protein: CASSEEGTGINEQFF
J gene: TRBJ1-4; V gene: TRBV20-1; clone size: NA; D gene: TRBD1; CDR3 DNA: TGCAGTGCTAGGGAGAACAGGGGCTTCGTCGATGAAAAACTGTTTTTT; CDR3 protein: CSARENRGFVDEKLFF
J gene: TRBJ1-4; V gene: TRBV12-5; clone size: NA; D gene: NA; CDR3 DNA: TGTGCTAGTGGTTTGGTAACGGGAGCCGCCGATTTGCAGAAAAAACTGTTTTTT; CDR3 protein: CASGLVTGAADLQKKLFF
J gene: TRBJ2-1; V gene: TRBV9; clone size: few; D gene: NA; CDR3 DNA: TGTGCCAGCAGCCCTACCCCCGACTACAATGAGCAGTTCTTC; CDR3 protein: CASSPTPDYNEQFF
J gene: TRBJ2-4; V gene: TRBV7-2; clone size: NA; D gene: NA; CDR3 DNA: TGTGCCAGCAGCCGCCTGGGGTTGGGTCACATTCAGTACTTC; CDR3 protein: CASSRLGLGHIQYF
J gene: TRBJ1-5; V gene: TRBV4-2; clone size: NA; D gene: NA; CDR3 DNA: TGTGCCAGCAGCCCCGACTCCTTGAGCAATCAGCCCCAGCATTTT; CDR3 protein: CASSPDSLSNQPQHF
J gene: TRBJ2-5; V gene: TRBV5-1; clone size: NA; D gene: TRBD2; CDR3 DNA: TGCGCCAGCAGTGTCGGACTAGCGGTAAAAGAGACCCAGTACTTC; CDR3 protein: CASSVGLAVKETQYF
J gene: TRBJ1-4; V gene: TRBV29-1; clone size: few; D gene: TRBD1; CDR3 DNA: TGCAGCGTTGTGACAGGGACCTCAGAAAAACTGTTTTTT; CDR3 protein: CSVVTGTSEKLFF
J gene: TRBJ2-3; V gene: TRBV7-3; clone size: NA; D gene: TRBD1; CDR3 DNA: TGTGCCAGCAGCACCAAGACAGGGGCCTACACAGATACGCAGTATTTT; CDR3 protein: CASSTKTGAYTDTQYF
J gene: TRBJ2-3; V gene: TRBV5-5; clone size: NA; D gene: NA; CDR3 DNA: TGTGCCAGCAGCTTGCAGCAGTCAACAGATACGCAGTATTTT; CDR3 protein: CASSLQQSTDTQYF
J gene: TRBJ2-3; V gene: TRBV7-9; clone size: NA; D gene: TRBD1; CDR3 DNA: TGTGCCAGCATCGTATTGACAGGGGGCGCAGCAGATACGCAGTATTTT; CDR3 protein: CASIVLTGGAADTQYF
J gene: TRBJ2-5; V gene: TRBV4-1; clone size: few; D gene: TRBD2; CDR3 DNA: TGCGCCAGCAGCCAAGAACTAGCGGGTAAAGAGACCCAGTACTTC; CDR3 protein: CASSQELAGKETQYF
J gene: TRBJ2-1; V gene: TRBV5-1; clone size: once; D gene: TRBD2; CDR3 DNA: TGCGCCAGCAGCTTGGCTAGCGGAGCCTCCTACAATGAGCAGTTCTTC; CDR3 protein: CASSLASGASYNEQFF
J gene: TRBJ2-1; V gene: TRBV5-4; clone size: NA; D gene: NA; CDR3 DNA: TGTGCCTTCCTATCATACAATGAGCAGTTCTTC; CDR3 protein: CAFLSYNEQFF
J gene: TRBJ2-5; V gene: TRBV10-2; clone size: few; D gene: NA; CDR3 DNA: TGCGCCAGCAGGTTGGCGGGGGCGCAAGAGACCCAGTACTTC; CDR3 protein: CASRLAGAQETQYF
J gene: TRBJ2-5; V gene: TRBV5-6; clone size: NA; D gene: NA; CDR3 DNA: TGTGCCAGCAGCTTGGTGACAGCGGAAGAGACCCAGTACTTC; CDR3 protein: CASSLVTAEETQYF
J gene: TRBJ1-5; V gene: TRBV3-1; clone size: few; D gene: NA; CDR3 DNA: TGTGCCAGCAGCCAATCGCTTAATCAGCCCCAGCATTTT; CDR3 protein: CASSQSLNQPQHF
J gene: TRBJ2-5; V gene: TRBV3-1; clone size: few; D gene: NA; CDR3 DNA: TGTGCCAGCAGCCAAGCGACTGACGGCGAAGAGACCCAGTACTTC; CDR3 protein: CASSQATDGEETQYF
J gene: TRBJ2-1; V gene: TRBV12-5; clone size: few; D gene: NA; CDR3 DNA: TGTGCTAGTGGTTTGGGTATTTACAATGAGCAGTTCTTC; CDR3 protein: CASGLGIYNEQFF
J gene: TRBJ2-7; V gene: TRBV7-9; clone size: NA; D gene: NA; CDR3 DNA: TGTGCCAGCAGCTTACTCGAAGCGGGTTTGGTATACGAGCAGTACTTC; CDR3 protein: CASSLLEAGLVYEQYF
J gene: TRBJ1-4; V gene: TRBV20-1; clone size: few; D gene: TRBD1; CDR3 DNA: TGCAGTGCCTCAAGGGACAGGGGGCAAGAAAAACTGTTTTTT; CDR3 protein: CSASRDRGQEKLFF